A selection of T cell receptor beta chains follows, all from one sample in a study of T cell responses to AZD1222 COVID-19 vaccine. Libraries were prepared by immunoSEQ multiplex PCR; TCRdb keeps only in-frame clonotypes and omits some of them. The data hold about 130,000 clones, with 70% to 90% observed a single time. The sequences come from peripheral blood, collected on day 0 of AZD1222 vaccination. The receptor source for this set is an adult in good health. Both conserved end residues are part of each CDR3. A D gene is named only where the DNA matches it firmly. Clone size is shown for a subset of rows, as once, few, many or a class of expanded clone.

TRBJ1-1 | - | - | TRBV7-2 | TGTGCCAGCAGCTCACAGGGAGTCCGGTTAAACACTGAAGCTTTCTTT | CASSSQGVRLNTEAFF
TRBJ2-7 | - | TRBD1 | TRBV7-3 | TGTGCCAGCAGCTTAGGACCTCCGGGACAGGGGTTCTACGAGCAGTACTTC | CASSLGPPGQGFYEQYF
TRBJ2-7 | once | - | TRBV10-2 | TGCGCCAGCGTTCACGGGGGCGGCTACGAGCAGTACTTC | CASVHGGGYEQYF
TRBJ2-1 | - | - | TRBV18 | TGTGCCAGCTCACCAAAGGGGAACAATGAGCAGTTCTTC | CASSPKGNNEQFF
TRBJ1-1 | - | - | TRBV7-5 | TGTGCCAGAAGGAATCAGGGTAGGGGCTTCGTGAACACTGAAGCTTTCTTT | CARRNQGRGFVNTEAFF
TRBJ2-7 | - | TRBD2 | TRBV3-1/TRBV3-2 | TGTGCCAGCAGCCAGTCCCTAGCGGGGGGTGGAGGCGAGCAGTACTTC | CASSQSLAGGGGEQYF
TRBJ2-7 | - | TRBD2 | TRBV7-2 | TGTGCCAGCAGCCCTCGGCGGGGGATCGAGCAGTACTTC | CASSPRRGIEQYF
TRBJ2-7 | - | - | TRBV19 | TGTGCCATCTCCGGGGGCCGAAAACCGCCCCTATACGAGCAGTACTTC | CAISGGRKPPLYEQYF
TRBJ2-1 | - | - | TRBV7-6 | TGTGCCAGCAGCTTAGAGATCAATGAGCAGTTCTTC | CASSLEINEQFF
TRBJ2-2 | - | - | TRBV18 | TGTGCCAGCCACCCGCTGCCGGTGAACACCGGGGAGCTGTTTTTT | CASHPLPVNTGELFF
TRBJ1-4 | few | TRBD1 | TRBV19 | TGTGCCAGTAGTGGGGACAGGGTCCTCGCAACTAATGAAAAACTGTTTTTT | CASSGDRVLATNEKLFF
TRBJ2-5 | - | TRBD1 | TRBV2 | TGTGCCAGCAGTCGGCAGGGGGCGGGGGAGACCCAGTACTTC | CASSRQGAGETQYF